Listed below are T cell receptor beta chains from one sample, sequenced in a study of T-cell reconstitution after alpha-beta-depleted transplantation in children. MiXCR, applied by TCRdb to the PCR reads, yields one record per CDR3 protein. The table records 450,000 to 600,000 distinct CDR3 sequences, 18% of them present only once. The sample was PBMCs from the stem cell graft donor, taken from the stem cell graft. These receptors were collected from a human donor who donated a stem cell graft to a child with acute lymphoblastic leukemia. The CDR3 runs from the conserved cysteine through the conserved F or W. D genes are given only for firm matches. Not all rows give a size; the values are once, few, many and, for expanded clones, a class.

cdr3_aa | cdr3_nt | cdr3_length | j_call | v_call | d_call | clone_size
CASSSSLAGRFYNEQFF | TGTGCCAGCAGCTCGAGTCTAGCGGGGAGATTCTACAATGAGCAGTTCTTC | 17 | TRBJ2-1 | TRBV7-6 | TRBD2 | few
CASSLDLGQGNYEQYF | TGTGCCAGCAGCTTAGACCTCGGACAGGGAAACTACGAGCAGTACTTC | 16 | TRBJ2-7 | TRBV7-2 | TRBD1 | NA
CSVVGGQGYEQYF | TGCAGCGTTGTAGGGGGACAGGGATACGAGCAGTACTTC | 13 | TRBJ2-7 | TRBV29-1 | TRBD1 | NA
CATSSQLNTGELFF | TGTGCCACCAGCAGTCAACTGAACACCGGGGAGCTGTTTTTT | 14 | TRBJ2-2 | TRBV15 | NA | few
CASSQDLREGAFF | TGTGCCAGCAGCCAAGATCTAAGGGAGGGAGCTTTCTTT | 13 | TRBJ1-1 | TRBV4-2 | NA | many
CASSQDGDLTGRDNEKLFF | TGCGCCAGCAGCCAAGATGGGGATTTGACAGGGAGAGACAATGAAAAACTGTTTTTT | 19 | TRBJ1-4 | TRBV4-3 | TRBD1 | few
CASSSGTGFRTSGSYEQYF | TGCGCCAGCAGTTCAGGAACAGGGTTTAGGACTAGCGGGAGTTACGAGCAGTACTTC | 19 | TRBJ2-7 | TRBV5-1 | TRBD2 | NA
CASSLSGTGAGLPYEQYF | TGTGCCAGCAGTTTATCCGGGACAGGGGCCGGCCTACCCTACGAGCAGTACTTC | 18 | TRBJ2-7 | TRBV27 | TRBD1 | NA
CASSQDDRTVNTDTQYF | TGCGCCAGCAGCCAAGACGATCGGACAGTAAACACAGATACGCAGTATTTT | 17 | TRBJ2-3 | TRBV4-1 | NA | NA
CASSRGGLSKAFF | TGTGCCAGCAGTCGGGGGGGGCTATCGAAAGCTTTCTTT | 13 | TRBJ1-1 | TRBV27 | NA | NA
CASSGRDFPPGTQYF | TGTGCCAGCAGCGGGAGGGACTTCCCGCCTGGGACCCAGTACTTC | 15 | TRBJ2-5 | TRBV9 | NA | NA
CASSQEGTSGNYEQYF | TGTGCCAGCAGCCAAGAGGGGACTAGCGGGAACTACGAGCAGTACTTC | 16 | TRBJ2-7 | TRBV4-2 | TRBD2 | NA
CSARERTGATNTEAFF | TGCAGTGCTAGAGAAAGGACAGGGGCGACGAACACTGAAGCTTTCTTT | 16 | TRBJ1-1 | TRBV20-1 | TRBD1 | few
CASSLEGTQGRDTQYF | TGCGCCAGCAGCTTGGAGGGGACCCAGGGGAGAGATACGCAGTATTTT | 16 | TRBJ2-3 | TRBV5-1 | NA | NA
CASSTSSVTDTQYF | TGCGCCAGCAGCACATCCAGCGTAACAGATACGCAGTATTTT | 14 | TRBJ2-3 | TRBV5-1 | NA | NA
CASSLMSGGDEQFF | TGTGCCAGCAGCTTAATGTCAGGGGGGGATGAGCAGTTCTTC | 14 | TRBJ2-1 | TRBV7-2 | NA | NA
CASSLYRTSNTIYF | TGTGCCAGCAGCTTGTACAGGACGAGTAACACCATATATTTT | 14 | TRBJ1-3 | TRBV5-6 | NA | NA
CASSLRGTSFLDSYNEQFF | TGCGCCAGCAGCTTGCGCGGGACTAGTTTTTTAGACTCCTACAATGAGCAGTTCTTC | 19 | TRBJ2-1 | TRBV5-1 | TRBD2 | NA
CASANQRGLAEAFF | TGTGCCAGCGCCAACCAAAGGGGACTCGCCGAAGCTTTCTTT | 14 | TRBJ1-1 | TRBV12-3/TRBV12-4 | NA | few
CASSHVRDYNEQFF | TGTGCCAGCAGCCACGTCCGCGACTACAATGAGCAGTTCTTC | 14 | TRBJ2-1 | TRBV3-1 | NA | NA
CASSFSGGWSDTQYF | TGTGCCAGCAGTTTTTCGGGGGGCTGGTCAGATACGCAGTATTTT | 15 | TRBJ2-3 | TRBV12-3/TRBV12-4 | NA | NA
CSVDGDRDPYEQYF | TGCAGCGTTGACGGGGACAGGGATCCATACGAGCAGTACTTC | 14 | TRBJ2-7 | TRBV29-1 | TRBD1 | NA
CAPYSRSTDTQYF | TGTGCCCCCTATAGTAGAAGCACAGATACGCAGTATTTT | 13 | TRBJ2-3 | TRBV6-1 | NA | NA
CASSRGQGGDTQYF | TGTGCCAGCAGCCGGGGACAAGGAGGGGATACGCAGTATTTT | 14 | TRBJ2-3 | TRBV9 | NA | few
CSVPWAGTEAFF | TGCAGCGTTCCGTGGGCTGGGACTGAAGCTTTCTTT | 12 | TRBJ1-1 | TRBV29-1 | NA | few
CSARDTREWSRDEQYF | TGCAGTGCTAGAGATACGCGGGAGTGGAGTAGGGACGAGCAGTACTTC | 16 | TRBJ2-7 | TRBV20-1 | TRBD2 | few
CASSPLREQFF | TGTGCCAGCAGTCCCCTCCGGGAGCAGTTCTTC | 11 | TRBJ2-1 | TRBV12-3/TRBV12-4 | NA | few
CASSFYSGANVLTF | TGTGCCAGCAGTTTCTACTCTGGGGCCAACGTCCTGACTTTC | 14 | TRBJ2-6 | TRBV12-3/TRBV12-4 | NA | NA
CASTQNLGGEKLFF | TGCGCCAGCACCCAAAATCTCGGGGGTGAAAAACTGTTTTTT | 14 | TRBJ1-4 | TRBV5-1 | NA | few
CASSPDRDLAFF | TGCGCCAGCAGCCCCGACAGGGATTTGGCTTTCTTT | 12 | TRBJ1-1 | TRBV4-1 | TRBD1 | NA
CASRTQSSYNEQFF | TGCGCCAGTAGGACCCAGAGCTCCTACAATGAGCAGTTCTTC | 14 | TRBJ2-1 | TRBV5-1 | NA | few
CASSYSGLSGVYNEQFF | TGTGCCAGCAGTTACTCGGGTTTGAGCGGGGTCTACAATGAGCAGTTCTTC | 17 | TRBJ2-1 | TRBV6-5 | TRBD2 | many
CASSQGQGYYGYTF | TGTGCCAGCAGCCAAGGACAGGGATACTATGGCTACACCTTC | 14 | TRBJ1-2 | TRBV3-1 | TRBD1 | NA
CASSPGGAAGANVLTF | TGCGCCAGCAGTCCAGGGGGCGCAGCTGGGGCCAACGTCCTGACTTTC | 16 | TRBJ2-6 | TRBV10-2 | TRBD1 | NA
CASSPEALLYNEQFF | TGCGCCAGCAGCCCCGAGGCACTCCTATACAATGAGCAGTTCTTC | 15 | TRBJ2-1 | TRBV5-1 | NA | few
CASSLPQGSSGYTF | TGTGCCAGCAGCTTACCCCAGGGATCGAGTGGCTACACCTTC | 14 | TRBJ1-2 | TRBV7-2 | NA | NA
CSALPRDVYNEQFF | TGCAGTGCTCTTCCTAGAGACGTCTACAATGAGCAGTTCTTC | 14 | TRBJ2-1 | TRBV20-1 | NA | NA
CASGSHTAASYEQYF | TGCGCCAGCGGTTCTCACACAGCGGCCTCCTACGAGCAGTACTTC | 15 | TRBJ2-7 | TRBV5-1 | NA | NA
CSAALRDRGTSGAFF | TGCAGTGCCGCGCTCCGGGACAGGGGGACCTCGGGGGCTTTCTTT | 15 | TRBJ1-1 | TRBV20-1 | TRBD1 | NA
CSAGGGNSYEQYF | TGCAGCGCAGGGGGCGGAAACTCCTACGAGCAGTACTTC | 13 | TRBJ2-7 | TRBV29-1 | TRBD1 | few
CASSQLGYIPGDTEAFF | TGTGCCAGCAGCCAGCTCGGGTACATCCCAGGGGACACTGAAGCTTTCTTT | 17 | TRBJ1-1 | TRBV6-2/TRBV6-3 | NA | few
CASSRWLGLAGIQETQYF | TGCGCCAGCAGTCGATGGCTGGGACTAGCGGGGATCCAAGAGACCCAGTACTTC | 18 | TRBJ2-5 | TRBV4-1 | TRBD2 | NA
CSAVMNTEAFF | TGCAGTGCCGTAATGAACACTGAAGCTTTCTTT | 11 | TRBJ1-1 | TRBV20-1 | NA | once
CSVRGRTAYEQYF | TGCAGCGTTCGAGGGCGGACAGCCTACGAGCAGTACTTC | 13 | TRBJ2-7 | TRBV29-1 | NA | few
CASSYPLAGGLSSYNEQFF | TGTGCCAGCAGTTACCCCCTGGCGGGAGGGTTGAGCTCCTACAATGAGCAGTTCTTC | 19 | TRBJ2-1 | TRBV6-5 | TRBD2 | few
CASKDVPNTGELFF | TGTGCCAGCAAGGATGTTCCGAACACCGGGGAGCTGTTTTTT | 14 | TRBJ2-2 | TRBV6-1 | NA | NA
CASSLTDLASYNEQFF | TGTGCCAGCAGCTTAACGGATCTAGCCTCCTACAATGAGCAGTTCTTC | 16 | TRBJ2-1 | TRBV7-3 | NA | few
CASSSHVEVGGDTQYF | TGTGCCAGCAGCTCCCATGTCGAAGTAGGGGGAGATACGCAGTATTTT | 16 | TRBJ2-3 | TRBV7-9 | NA | NA
CSARFSRANQPQHF | TGCAGTGCTAGATTTAGCAGGGCAAATCAGCCCCAGCATTTT | 14 | TRBJ1-5 | TRBV20-1 | NA | NA
CASSSRGDGRTDTQYF | TGTGCCAGCAGTTCCAGGGGGGACGGGCGCACAGATACGCAGTATTTT | 16 | TRBJ2-3 | TRBV12-3/TRBV12-4 | NA | NA
CASSRPGLSATGELFF | TGTGCCAGCTCACGCCCGGGACTATCGGCCACCGGGGAGCTGTTTTTT | 16 | TRBJ2-2 | TRBV18 | TRBD2 | NA
CASSPVMTGGSTDTQYF | TGTGCCAGCAGCCCTGTAATGACAGGGGGTAGCACAGATACGCAGTATTTT | 17 | TRBJ2-3 | TRBV7-9 | TRBD1 | few
CAWGANYGYTF | TGTGCCTGGGGGGCTAACTATGGCTACACCTTC | 11 | TRBJ1-2 | TRBV30 | NA | few
CSAAGTGGTDTQYF | TGCAGTGCTGCCGGGACAGGGGGCACAGATACGCAGTATTTT | 14 | TRBJ2-3 | TRBV20-1 | TRBD1 | few